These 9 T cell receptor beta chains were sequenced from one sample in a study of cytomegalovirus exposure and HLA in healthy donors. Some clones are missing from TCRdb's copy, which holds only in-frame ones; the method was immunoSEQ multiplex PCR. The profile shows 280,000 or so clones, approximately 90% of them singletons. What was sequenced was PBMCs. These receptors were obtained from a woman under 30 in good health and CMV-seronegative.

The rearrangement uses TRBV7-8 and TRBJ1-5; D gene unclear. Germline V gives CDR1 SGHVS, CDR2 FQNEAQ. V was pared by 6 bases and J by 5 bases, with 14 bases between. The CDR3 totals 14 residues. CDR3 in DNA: TGTGCCAGCAGTCCTAACAGTGGGTATCAGCCCCAGCATTTT. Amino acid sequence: CASSPNSGYQPQHF.

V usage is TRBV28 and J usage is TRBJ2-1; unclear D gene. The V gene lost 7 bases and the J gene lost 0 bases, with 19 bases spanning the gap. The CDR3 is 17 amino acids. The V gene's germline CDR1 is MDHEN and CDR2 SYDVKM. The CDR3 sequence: CASTLTRSYSSYNEQFF. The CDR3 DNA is TGTGCCAGCACCCTGACAAGGTCCTACTCCTCCTACAATGAGCAGTTCTTC.

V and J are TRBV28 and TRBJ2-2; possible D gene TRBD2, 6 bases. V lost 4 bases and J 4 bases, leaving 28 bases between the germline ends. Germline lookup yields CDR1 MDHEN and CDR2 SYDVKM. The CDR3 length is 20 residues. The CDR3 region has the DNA TGTGCCAGCAGTTCCTCCCCGACTAGGTGGGGAATCGGCGGCACCGGGGAGCTGTTTTTT. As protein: CASSSSPTRWGIGGTGELFF.

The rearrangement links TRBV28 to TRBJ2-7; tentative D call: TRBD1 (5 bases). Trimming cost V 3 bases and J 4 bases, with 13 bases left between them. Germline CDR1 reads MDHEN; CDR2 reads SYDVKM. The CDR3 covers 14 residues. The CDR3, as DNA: TGTGCCAGCAGTTTTATCCAGGGTCTGTACGAGCAGTACTTC. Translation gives CASSFIQGLYEQYF.

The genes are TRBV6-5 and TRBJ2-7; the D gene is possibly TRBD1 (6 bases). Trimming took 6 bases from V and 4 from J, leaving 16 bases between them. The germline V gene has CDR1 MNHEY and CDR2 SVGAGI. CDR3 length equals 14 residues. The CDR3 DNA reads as TGTGCCAGCAGGGAACAGGGCGACTATTACGAGCAGTACTTC. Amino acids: CASREQGDYYEQYF.

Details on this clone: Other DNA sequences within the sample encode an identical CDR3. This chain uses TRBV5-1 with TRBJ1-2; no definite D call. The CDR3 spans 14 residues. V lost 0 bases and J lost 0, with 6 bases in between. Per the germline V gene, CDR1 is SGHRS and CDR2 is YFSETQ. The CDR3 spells CASSLAPANYGYTF. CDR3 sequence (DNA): TGCGCCAGCAGCTTGGCACCAGCTAACTATGGCTACACCTTC.

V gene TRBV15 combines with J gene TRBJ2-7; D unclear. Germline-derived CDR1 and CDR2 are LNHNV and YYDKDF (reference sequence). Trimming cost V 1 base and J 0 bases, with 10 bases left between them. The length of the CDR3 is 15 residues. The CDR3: CATSRGASSSYEQYF. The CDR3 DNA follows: TGTGCCACCAGCAGAGGGGCAAGTAGCTCCTACGAGCAGTACTTC.

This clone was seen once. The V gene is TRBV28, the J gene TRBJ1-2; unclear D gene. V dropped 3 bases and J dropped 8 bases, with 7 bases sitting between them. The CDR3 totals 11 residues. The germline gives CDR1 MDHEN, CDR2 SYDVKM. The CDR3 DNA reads TGTGCCAGCAGTTTCATCGGGGGCTACACCTTC. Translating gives CASSFIGGYTF.

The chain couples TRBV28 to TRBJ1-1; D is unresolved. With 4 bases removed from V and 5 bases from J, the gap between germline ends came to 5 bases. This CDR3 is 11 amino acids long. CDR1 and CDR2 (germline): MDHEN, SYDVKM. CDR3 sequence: CASSSLTEAFF. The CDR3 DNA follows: TGTGCCAGCAGTTCTTTGACTGAAGCTTTCTTT.